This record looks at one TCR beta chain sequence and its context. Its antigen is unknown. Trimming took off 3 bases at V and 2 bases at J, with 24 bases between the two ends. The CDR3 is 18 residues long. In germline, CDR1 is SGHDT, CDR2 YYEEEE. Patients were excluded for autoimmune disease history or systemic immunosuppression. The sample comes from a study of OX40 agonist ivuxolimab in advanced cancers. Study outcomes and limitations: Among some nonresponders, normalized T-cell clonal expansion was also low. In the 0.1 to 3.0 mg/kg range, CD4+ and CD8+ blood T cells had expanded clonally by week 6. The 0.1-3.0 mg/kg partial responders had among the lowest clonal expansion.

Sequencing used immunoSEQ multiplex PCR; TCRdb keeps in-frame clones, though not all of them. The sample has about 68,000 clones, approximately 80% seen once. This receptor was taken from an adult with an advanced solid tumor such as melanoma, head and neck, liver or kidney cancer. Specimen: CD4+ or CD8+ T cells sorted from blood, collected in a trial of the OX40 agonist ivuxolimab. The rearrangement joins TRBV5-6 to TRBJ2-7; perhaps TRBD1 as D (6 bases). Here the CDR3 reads CASSYSRTALSPTYEQYF. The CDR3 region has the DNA TGTGCCAGCAGCTATTCCAGGACAGCCCTCAGCCCAACCTACGAGCAGTACTTC.